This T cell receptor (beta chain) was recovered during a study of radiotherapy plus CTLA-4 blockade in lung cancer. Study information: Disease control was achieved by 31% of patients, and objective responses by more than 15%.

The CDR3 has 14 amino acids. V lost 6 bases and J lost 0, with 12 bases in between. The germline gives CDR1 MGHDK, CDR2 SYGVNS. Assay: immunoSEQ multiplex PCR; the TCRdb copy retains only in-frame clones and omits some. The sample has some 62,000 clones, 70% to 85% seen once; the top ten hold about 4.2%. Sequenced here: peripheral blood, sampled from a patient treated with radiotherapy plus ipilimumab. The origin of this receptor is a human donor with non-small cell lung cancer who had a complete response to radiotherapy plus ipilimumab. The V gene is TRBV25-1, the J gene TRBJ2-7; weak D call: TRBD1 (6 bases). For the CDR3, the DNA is TGTGCCAGCAGCTCAACAGGGAGCTCCTACGAGCAGTACTTC. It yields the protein CASSSTGSSYEQYF.